These T cell receptor beta chains were read from a single sample in a study of blood T cell repertoires in COVID-19. The repertoire was sequenced with immunoSEQ multiplex PCR; TCRdb's copy has only in-frame clones and lacks some. The table records around 200,000 clones, roughly 84% of them present only once. The sample consisted of peripheral blood. These receptors all come from a man aged 50-60 years with active or convalescent COVID-19. The CDR3 runs from the conserved cysteine through the conserved F or W. D genes are given only for firm matches. The size of a clone is reported for some rows only, either as once, few or many, or as a class for expanded clones.

clone size: NA; D gene: NA; J gene: TRBJ1-2; V gene: TRBV28; CDR3 DNA: TGTGCCAGCGAGGGCGATGGAAGGGGGTTCTATGGCTACACCTTC; CDR3 protein: CASEGDGRGFYGYTF
clone size: NA; D gene: NA; J gene: TRBJ1-1; V gene: TRBV7-6; CDR3 DNA: TGTGCCAGCAGCCCAACGCGGGGAGGTGGCACTGAAGCTTTCTTT; CDR3 protein: CASSPTRGGGTEAFF
clone size: few; D gene: NA; J gene: TRBJ1-1; V gene: TRBV7-3; CDR3 DNA: TGTGCCAGCAGCTTGGAGGGCTCCACTGAAGCTTTCTTT; CDR3 protein: CASSLEGSTEAFF
clone size: many; D gene: TRBD2; J gene: TRBJ2-1; V gene: TRBV19; CDR3 DNA: TGTGCCAGTAGTGGGGGGTCTAGCGGGGTAACTAGCTACAATGAGCAGTTCTTC; CDR3 protein: CASSGGSSGVTSYNEQFF
clone size: NA; D gene: NA; J gene: TRBJ1-2; V gene: TRBV28; CDR3 DNA: TGTGCCAGCAGTCTTGCGGGGGCGCGTCCGTATATCTATGGCTACACCTTC; CDR3 protein: CASSLAGARPYIYGYTF
clone size: NA; D gene: TRBD1; J gene: TRBJ2-7; V gene: TRBV6-1; CDR3 DNA: TGTGCCAGCAGTGAACCAGGGGGCGCGAGGGGATACGAGCAGTACTTC; CDR3 protein: CASSEPGGARGYEQYF
clone size: NA; D gene: NA; J gene: TRBJ1-1; V gene: TRBV19; CDR3 DNA: TGTGCCAGTAGTATTGGGGCAGAAGAAGCTTTCTTT; CDR3 protein: CASSIGAEEAFF
clone size: NA; D gene: TRBD1; J gene: TRBJ1-2; V gene: TRBV29-1; CDR3 DNA: TGCAGCGTTGTCGGGACAGGGGCTGGCTACACCTTC; CDR3 protein: CSVVGTGAGYTF
clone size: once; D gene: NA; J gene: TRBJ1-4; V gene: TRBV28; CDR3 DNA: TGTGCCAGCGCGATCACAGGTTCAACTAATGAAAAACTGTTTTTT; CDR3 protein: CASAITGSTNEKLFF
clone size: NA; D gene: NA; J gene: TRBJ2-1; V gene: TRBV5-1; CDR3 DNA: TGCGCCAGCAGCTTCCTGCAGGTTGACAATGAGCAGTTCTTC; CDR3 protein: CASSFLQVDNEQFF
clone size: NA; D gene: NA; J gene: TRBJ1-1; V gene: TRBV29-1; CDR3 DNA: TGCAGCGCAGAGGAGGGCGGGGGCACTGAAGCTTTCTTT; CDR3 protein: CSAEEGGGTEAFF
clone size: NA; D gene: TRBD1; J gene: TRBJ1-2; V gene: TRBV5-1; CDR3 DNA: TGCGCCAGCAGCTCTGGACAGGGGGCCTGGGGCTACACCTTC; CDR3 protein: CASSSGQGAWGYTF
clone size: NA; D gene: TRBD2; J gene: TRBJ2-5; V gene: TRBV30; CDR3 DNA: TGTGCCTGGAGTGTACCCCTTGGGGGCGGGGGGGCTATGGAGACCCAGTACTTC; CDR3 protein: CAWSVPLGGGGAMETQYF
clone size: NA; D gene: NA; J gene: TRBJ1-5; V gene: TRBV5-8; CDR3 DNA: TGTGCCAGCAGCTCCCGCCGGAGACAGCCCCAGCATTTT; CDR3 protein: CASSSRRRQPQHF
clone size: NA; D gene: TRBD2; J gene: TRBJ2-3; V gene: TRBV6-5; CDR3 DNA: TGTGCCAGCAGTTACTCTAGCGGGGGAGTCGCAGATACGCAGTATTTT; CDR3 protein: CASSYSSGGVADTQYF
clone size: NA; D gene: TRBD1; J gene: TRBJ1-5; V gene: TRBV19; CDR3 DNA: TGTGCCAGTATGGGGGACAGCCCTACTCATAGCAATCAGCCCCAGCATTTT; CDR3 protein: CASMGDSPTHSNQPQHF
clone size: few; D gene: NA; J gene: TRBJ1-1; V gene: TRBV5-1; CDR3 DNA: TGCGCCAGCAGCTTGGTCCCACAGGATGAAGCTTTCTTT; CDR3 protein: CASSLVPQDEAFF
clone size: NA; D gene: NA; J gene: TRBJ2-1; V gene: TRBV4-1; CDR3 DNA: TGCGCCAGCAGCCAAGAAGATCGACTTGGTGAGCAGTTCTTC; CDR3 protein: CASSQEDRLGEQFF
clone size: NA; D gene: TRBD1; J gene: TRBJ1-5; V gene: TRBV5-6; CDR3 DNA: TGTGCCAGCAGCACGCTCGGACAGGGGAGCAATCAGCCCCAGCATTTT; CDR3 protein: CASSTLGQGSNQPQHF
clone size: NA; D gene: NA; J gene: TRBJ2-1; V gene: TRBV2; CDR3 DNA: TGTGCCAGCAGTGAGGTCAGACAAGTACCTTACAATGAGCAGTTCTTC; CDR3 protein: CASSEVRQVPYNEQFF
clone size: NA; D gene: TRBD1; J gene: TRBJ1-2; V gene: TRBV27; CDR3 DNA: TGTGCCAGTTGCCCCTCGGGACAGGGCCCCGTTAACTATGGCTACACCTTC; CDR3 protein: CASCPSGQGPVNYGYTF
clone size: NA; D gene: NA; J gene: TRBJ1-4; V gene: TRBV7-9; CDR3 DNA: TGTGCCAGCAGCCGTGGGACATTAAAGGATGTATCACCTAATGAAAAACTGTTTTTT; CDR3 protein: CASSRGTLKDVSPNEKLFF
clone size: NA; D gene: TRBD1; J gene: TRBJ1-6; V gene: TRBV28; CDR3 DNA: TGTGCCAGCAGTTTATGGACAGGGGGCATGACCTCCTATAATTCACCCCTCCACTTT; CDR3 protein: CASSLWTGGMTSYNSPLHF
clone size: NA; D gene: TRBD2; J gene: TRBJ2-3; V gene: TRBV9; CDR3 DNA: TGTGCCAGCAGCTCCCTCCCCTTTCTAGCGGGGGGGACGGCAGATACGCAGTATTTT; CDR3 protein: CASSSLPFLAGGTADTQYF
clone size: NA; D gene: TRBD1; J gene: TRBJ1-3; V gene: TRBV19; CDR3 DNA: TGTGCCACCTCGGACAGGGCGACCTCTGGAAACACCATATATTTT; CDR3 protein: CATSDRATSGNTIYF
clone size: NA; D gene: NA; J gene: TRBJ2-7; V gene: TRBV7-8; CDR3 DNA: TGTGCCAGCAGCTTAGAGCCGGGCGAGCAGTACTTC; CDR3 protein: CASSLEPGEQYF